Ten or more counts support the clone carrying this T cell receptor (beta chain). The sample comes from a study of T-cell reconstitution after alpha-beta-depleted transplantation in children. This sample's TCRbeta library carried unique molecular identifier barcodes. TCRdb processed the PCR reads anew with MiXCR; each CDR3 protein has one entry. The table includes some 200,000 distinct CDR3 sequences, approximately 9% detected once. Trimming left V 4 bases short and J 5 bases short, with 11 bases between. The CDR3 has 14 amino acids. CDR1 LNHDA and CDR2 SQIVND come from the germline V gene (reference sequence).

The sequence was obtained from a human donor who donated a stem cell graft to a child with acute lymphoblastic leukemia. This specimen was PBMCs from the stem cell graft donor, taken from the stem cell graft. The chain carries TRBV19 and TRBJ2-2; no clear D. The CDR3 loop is CASSTQPRTGELFF. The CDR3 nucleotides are TGTGCCAGTAGTACACAGCCTCGAACCGGGGAGCTGTTTTTT.